The 29 T cell receptor beta chains in this list originate from one sample, sequenced in a study of blood T cells in healthy people across ages. Using a J-beta primer mix together with a sample-barcoded 5' primer, a second PCR was run for roughly 7 to 11 cycles. Via MiXCR, TCRdb re-called the 5' RACE reads, giving one row per CDR3 protein. Here the sample spans about 970,000 distinct CDR3 sequences, 51% being singletons. Material for sequencing was blood. The receptors come from a woman aged 55-69 years in good health.

This clonotype was seen a few times. The V gene is TRBV9, the J gene TRBJ2-3; D may be TRBD2 (5 bases). V was trimmed by 5 bases and J by 1 base, leaving 8 bases between them. The length of the CDR3 is 13 residues. The germline gives CDR1 SGDLS, CDR2 YYNGEE. For the CDR3, the DNA is TGTGCCAGCAGGAGGGATCGCACAGATACGCAGTATTTT. Residues: CASRRDRTDTQYF.

The rearrangement uses TRBV14 and TRBJ2-1; no clear D gene. The V end lost 6 bases, the J end lost 4 bases, and 13 bases lay between the germline ends. In germline, CDR1 is SGHDN, CDR2 FVKESK. The CDR3 has 14 amino acids. CDR3 nucleotide sequence: TGTGCCAGCAGTCCTGTCCCCGGGTACAATGAGCAGTTCTTC. Protein: CASSPVPGYNEQFF. Together with reference TRBV14 and TRBJ2-1, the CDR3 gives the full variable domain: EAGVTQFPSHSVIEKGQTVTLRCDPISGHDNLYWYRRVMGKEIKFLLHFVKESKQDESGMPNNRFLAERTGGTYSTLKVQPAELEDSGVYFCASSPVPGYNEQFFGPGTRLTVL.

This clonotype was counted a few times. The chain combines TRBV6-2 or TRBV6-3 with TRBJ2-7; a weak D match, TRBD2 (6 bases). Germline V gene sequence: CDR1 MNHEY, CDR2 SVGEGT. The CDR3 consists of 14 residues. The V end was cut by 10 bases, the J end by 4 bases, with 20 bases between. For the CDR3, the DNA is TGTGCCACCTCACCGCCGAGACTAGGTTACGAGCAGTACTTC. Its protein is CATSPPRLGYEQYF.

The chain carries TRBV20-1 and TRBJ2-6; D is unclear. Germline V CDR1 and CDR2: DFQATT, SNEGSKA (reference sequence). The CDR3 spans 12 residues. V lost 4 bases and J lost 3, with 4 bases in between. As DNA, the CDR3 is TGCAGTGCTATAGTTGGGGCCAACGTCCTGACTTTC. This translates into CSAIVGANVLTF.

CDR3: CATSGTHHSGYEQYF. CDR3 nucleotide sequence: TGTGCCACCTCCGGGACCCATCATAGTGGCTACGAGCAGTACTTC. The chain carries TRBV10-3 and TRBJ2-7; D is tentatively TRBD1 or TRBD2 (5 bases each). V was trimmed by 10 bases and J by 3 bases, leaving 22 bases between them. CDR3 length equals 15 residues. Germline V gene sequence: CDR1 ENHRY, CDR2 SYGVKD.

This clonotype was observed a few times. The rearrangement joins TRBV7-2 to TRBJ2-5, with no clear D. Germline V lookup: CDR1 SGHTA, CDR2 FQGNSA. This CDR3 comprises 13 residues. Trimming took 2 bases from V and 5 from J, leaving 9 bases between them. The CDR3 nucleotides are TGTGCCAGCAGCTTACTTGTTCGGGAGACCCAGTACTTC. Amino acids: CASSLLVRETQYF.

V usage is TRBV18 and J usage is TRBJ2-7, with TRBD2 identical over 8 bases. Germline lookup yields CDR1 KGHSH and CDR2 LQKENI. This CDR3 spans 17 amino acids. V gave up 0 bases and J gave up 4 bases; unmatched junction bases: 11. The CDR3 DNA reads TGTGCCAGCTCACCACCGCCCGAACGGCGGGGGGTATACGAGCAGTACTTC. It specifies CASSPPPERRGVYEQYF.

In its sample, this clonotype was seen a few times. The CDR3, as DNA: TGTGCCAGTCAGGGTTTGTACGAGCAGTACTTC. Translation gives CASQGLYEQYF. This chain connects TRBV7-9 to TRBJ2-7; possible D gene TRBD1, 5 bases. Germline CDR1 SEHNR, CDR2 FQNEAQ (reference sequence). The CDR3 contains 11 residues. V dropped 9 bases and J dropped 4 bases, with 10 bases sitting between them.

The J gene is TRBJ2-3, the V gene TRBV20-1, with 8 bases aligning to TRBD2. The CDR3 has 16 amino acids. Trimming removed 0 bases from V and 0 bases from J; junction bases left unmatched: 5. The germline V gene encodes CDR1 DFQATT and CDR2 SNEGSKA (reference sequence). The CDR3 DNA is TGCAGTGCTAGAGATCCTGTAGCGGGGAGCACAGATACGCAGTATTTT. It codes for CSARDPVAGSTDTQYF.

The genes are TRBV28 and TRBJ2-3; D remains ambiguous. With 5 bases removed from V and 2 bases from J, the gap between germline ends came to 8 bases. Germline values: CDR1 MDHEN, CDR2 SYDVKM. The length of the CDR3 is 13 residues. CDR3 loop: CASSVGFTDTQYF. In DNA, the CDR3 is TGTGCCAGCAGTGTTGGCTTCACAGATACGCAGTATTTT.

The rearrangement joins TRBV4-2 to TRBJ2-2; D gene uncertain. Trimming took 0 bases from V and 6 from J, leaving 11 bases between them. The germline V gene has CDR1 LGHNA and CDR2 YNFKEQ. The CDR3 extends over 15 amino acids. The CDR3 sequence: CASSQDPALAGELFF. CDR3 bases: TGTGCCAGCAGCCAAGATCCGGCCCTAGCCGGGGAGCTGTTTTTT.

The chain has TRBV10-3 and TRBJ1-6; 8 bases are a match to TRBD1. Trimming removed 6 bases from V and 8 bases from J; junction bases left unmatched: 3. The germline V gene has CDR1 ENHRY and CDR2 SYGVKD. The CDR3 is 13 residues long. CDR3 nucleotide sequence: TGTGCCATCAGGGACAGGGAGCATTCACCCCTCCACTTT. Its protein is CAIRDREHSPLHF.

The chain employs TRBV12-3 or TRBV12-4 and TRBJ2-3; 9 bases fit TRBD2. J lost 2 bases, V lost 6 bases, and 9 bases had no gene match. CDR3 length: 16 residues. CDR3 sequence reads: CASSQPGLAVTDTQYF. The CDR3 DNA reads as TGTGCCAGCAGCCAGCCGGGACTAGCAGTCACAGATACGCAGTATTTT.

This chain joins TRBV29-1 and TRBJ2-4; 8 nucleotides match TRBD1. Near its end, the DNA agrees better with TRBJ2-7, so the J call may be wrong. The CDR3 spans 11 residues. The germline gives CDR1 SQVTM, CDR2 ANQGSEA. The CDR3 DNA is TGCAGCGGACAGGGGTACTGCGAGCAGTACTTC. Translating gives CSGQGYCEQYF.

This clonotype was seen more than once but under ten times. The chain links TRBV5-1 to TRBJ2-4; 10 bases are a match to TRBD2. Trimming cost V 3 bases and J 13 bases; bases outside gene matches: 10. Germline loops: CDR1 SGHRS, CDR2 YFSETQ. The CDR3 sequence is 14 residues long. The CDR3 loop is CASSSDLAGADQYF. The DNA for the CDR3 is TGCGCCAGCAGCTCCGATCTAGCGGGAGCGGACCAGTACTTC.

This clonotype was seen a few times. The chain employs TRBV20-1 and TRBJ1-2; D ambiguous. The V end lost 3 bases, the J end lost 4 bases, and 12 bases lay between the germline ends. The CDR3 runs to 13 residues. In germline, CDR1 is DFQATT, CDR2 SNEGSKA (reference sequence). CDR3 in DNA: TGCAGTGCTAGGAGCCTCCCACCCTATGGCTACACCTTC. It encodes CSARSLPPYGYTF.

The CDR3 loop is CASSGLTEGEHNEQYF. In DNA, the CDR3 is TGTGCCAGCAGTGGGTTAACGGAGGGTGAACACAATGAGCAGTACTTC. This rearrangement joins TRBV27 to TRBJ2-7; possibly TRBD2 for D (6 bases). Germline CDR1 reads MNHEY; CDR2 reads SMNVEV (reference sequence). Trimming removed 5 bases at V and 7 bases at J, with 24 bases between. The CDR3 runs to 16 residues.

This clonotype was picked up one time. This sequence joins TRBV28 and TRBJ2-3, with 8 bases lining up with TRBD2. This CDR3 has 16 amino acids. V was pared by 4 bases and J by 2 bases, with 8 bases of the junction left unmatched. Germline CDR1 reads MDHEN; CDR2 reads SYDVKM. The CDR3 nucleotides are TGTGCCAGCAGTTCGCCGGGAGGGCCGGTCACAGATACGCAGTATTTT. This translates into CASSSPGGPVTDTQYF.

This chain connects TRBV4-3 to TRBJ2-7; TRBD1 aligns across 7 bases. Germline values: CDR1 LGHNA, CDR2 YSLEER. The V gene end was trimmed by 2 bases and the J gene end by 7 bases; junction bases not matched to a gene: 14. This CDR3 contains 16 residues. This chain's CDR3 is CASSQPPRTGRNEQYF. CDR3 bases: TGCGCCAGCAGCCAACCTCCCCGGACAGGAAGGAATGAGCAGTACTTC.

The V and J genes are TRBV4-1 and TRBJ1-1; weak D call: TRBD1 (6 bases). V lost 4 bases, J lost 11 bases, and 17 bases lay in between. The CDR3 is 13 residues long. Germline V gene lookup returns CDR1 MGHRA and CDR2 YSYEKL. The CDR3 nucleotides are TGCGCCAGCAGCCTGCCAGGGGTTAGGGTGGCTTTCTTT. Protein product: CASSLPGVRVAFF.

The CDR3 region has the DNA TGTGCCAGCAGCCCCCGACCGACTAATTTAGTGGAGACCCAGTACTTC. This sequence encodes CASSPRPTNLVETQYF. The V and J genes are TRBV7-2 and TRBJ2-5; TRBD2 is a possible D gene (5 bases). Deletions cut 5 bases from V and 5 bases from J, with 21 bases between. Germline values: CDR1 SGHTA, CDR2 FQGNSA. The CDR3 has 16 amino acids.

This CDR3 is CSAGQTGELFF. CDR3 nucleotide sequence: TGCAGCGCAGGACAGACCGGGGAGCTGTTTTTT. The chain combines TRBV29-1 with TRBJ2-2, with D possibly matching TRBD1 (6 bases). V dropped 7 bases and J dropped 5 bases, with 8 bases sitting between them. The germline gives CDR1 SQVTM, CDR2 ANQGSEA. CDR3 length: 11 amino acids.

Concerning this clonotype itself: A much larger clone lies a single base off, so this may be a read error. The chain employs TRBV29-1 and TRBJ2-1, with D perhaps TRBD1 (5 bases). The CDR3 runs 12 residues. Germline-derived CDR1 and CDR2 are SQVTM and ANQGSEA. The CDR3 reads CSVERGYSEQFF. Here the CDR3 DNA reads TGCAGCGTTGAAAGGGGATACAGTGAGCAGTTCTTC.

The chain joins TRBV28 to TRBJ2-4; 8 bases agree with TRBD1. Trimming removed 5 bases from V and 4 bases from J; junction bases left unmatched: 4. The CDR3 contains 14 residues. The germline V gene has CDR1 MDHEN and CDR2 SYDVKM. The CDR3 DNA reads as TGTGCCAGCAGTACCAGACAGGGGAAAAACATTCAGTACTTC. Its translation is CASSTRQGKNIQYF. Using reference TRBV28 and TRBJ2-4 for the parts outside the CDR3, the full variable domain is DVKVTQSSRYLVKRTGEKVFLECVQDMDHENMFWYRQDPGLGLRLIYFSYDVKMKEKGDIPEGYSVSREKKERFSLILESASTNQTSMYLCASSTRQGKNIQYFGAGTRLSVL.

The rearrangement uses TRBV28 and TRBJ2-5; TRBD1 might be the D (5 bases). This CDR3 has 16 residues. CDR1 is MDHEN, CDR2 SYDVKM, per germline. Between the trimmed V and J ends, which lost 6 bases and 5 bases, there was a span of 22 bases. For the CDR3, the DNA is TGTGCCAGCAGCCTAAGAAGTTGGGGCAAAAAGGAGACCCAGTACTTC. Translated, it gives CASSLRSWGKKETQYF. The whole variable domain, remainder taken from reference TRBV28 and TRBJ2-5, is DVKVTQSSRYLVKRTGEKVFLECVQDMDHENMFWYRQDPGLGLRLIYFSYDVKMKEKGDIPEGYSVSREKKERFSLILESASTNQTSMYLCASSLRSWGKKETQYFGPGTRLLVL.

About this clonotype itself: At one end the junction does not follow the germline gene, possibly because of a read error. This chain uses TRBV20-1 with TRBJ2-1; the D gene is possibly TRBD1 (6 bases). Looked up from germline, CDR1 is DFQATT and CDR2 is SNEGSKA (reference sequence). The CDR3 consists of 13 residues. The CDR3 DNA reads TGCAGTGCTTACCGAACTAGGGACAATGAACAGTTCTTC. This codes for CSAYRTRDNEQFF.

Worth noting for this clonotype: An end of the junction does not agree with germline; a read error may underlie this. CDR3 loop: CANSLGGASKNIQYF. The CDR3 DNA reads TGCGCCAACAGCTTGGGAGGCGCTAGCAAAAACATTCAGTACTTC. This chain connects TRBV5-1 to TRBJ2-4; the D gene is possibly TRBD2 (6 bases). Looked up from germline, CDR1 is SGHRS and CDR2 is YFSETQ. The CDR3 is made up of 15 amino acids.

J is TRBJ2-3 and V is TRBV7-6, with D maybe TRBD2 (6 bases). Trimming took 3 bases from V and 1 from J, leaving 11 bases between them. Germline loops: CDR1 SGHVS, CDR2 FNYEAQ. The CDR3 contains 15 residues. The CDR3 region is CASSFGSLGTDTQYF. In DNA, the CDR3 is TGTGCCAGCAGCTTCGGGAGTCTAGGCACAGATACGCAGTATTTT.

The chain employs TRBV12-3 or TRBV12-4 and TRBJ1-5; TRBD1 is a possible D gene (5 bases). This CDR3 has 13 residues. Trimming left V 9 bases short and J 3 bases short, with 12 bases between. DNA for the CDR3: TGTGCCAGTACACAGGCATTCAATCAGCCCCAGCATTTT. This translates into CASTQAFNQPQHF.